The 9 T cell receptor beta chains reported below all come from one sample, sequenced in a study of blood T cells in healthy people across ages. For the second PCR, which ran for about 6 to 12 cycles, a sample-barcoded 5' primer and a J-beta primer mix were used. In TCRdb, the 5' RACE reads were re-called with MiXCR into one record per CDR3 protein. The sample comprises more than 750,000 distinct CDR3 sequences, roughly 28% of which are singletons, and 10% rests with the top ten. The same data also went into a second study, on T cells of mothers and their children.

Sample: blood. These receptors came from a woman aged 40-49 years in good health.

This clonotype was detected only a few times. This sequence joins TRBV5-1 and TRBJ2-1; 8 nucleotides line up with TRBD1. Trimming cost V 7 bases and J 7 bases; bases outside gene matches: 10. This CDR3 has 14 residues. The germline gives CDR1 SGHRS, CDR2 YFSETQ. The CDR3 DNA follows: TGCGCCAGCCAGCCGGACAGGGTTCGTAATGAGCAGTTCTTC. This codes for CASQPDRVRNEQFF.

The chain links TRBV20-1 to TRBJ2-1; D is unclear. Looked up from germline, CDR1 is DFQATT and CDR2 is SNEGSKA (reference sequence). This CDR3 comprises 16 residues. Trimming shortened V by 0 bases and J by 5 bases, and 17 bases separated the two germline ends. The CDR3 nucleotides read TGCAGTGCTAGAGATCGGTGGGGAATGTGGCACAATGAGCAGTTCTTC. Amino acids: CSARDRWGMWHNEQFF.

On this clonotype: The junction and the germline gene differ at one end; a read error may be behind it. The V and J genes are TRBV12-3 or TRBV12-4 and TRBJ2-5; D gene ambiguous. The CDR3 has 16 amino acids. The CDR3: CASSLSALGDQETRYF. The CDR3 DNA sequence: TGTGCCAGCAGTTTAAGTGCGCTAGGAGACCAAGAGACCCGGTACTTC.

The CDR3: CASTWTGGNTEAFF. In DNA, the CDR3 is TGTGCCAGCACCTGGACAGGGGGGAACACTGAAGCTTTCTTT. V is TRBV12-3 or TRBV12-4 and J is TRBJ1-1, with TRBD1 matching 10 bases. The CDR3 has 14 residues. The V segment lost 7 bases and the J segment 1 base; nucleotides outside the gene matches: 3.

This clonotype was observed a handful of times. This sequence joins TRBV12-3 or TRBV12-4 and TRBJ1-1; D not resolved. The CDR3 runs to 13 residues. Trimming removed 8 bases from V and 1 base from J, with 11 bases in between. CDR3 sequence (DNA): TGTGCCAGCGATCATCGTCAGAACACTGAAGCTTTCTTT. As protein: CASDHRQNTEAFF.

The V call is TRBV7-6, the J call TRBJ2-7; 9 nucleotides align to TRBD1. Germline V lookup: CDR1 SGHVS, CDR2 FNYEAQ. The length of the CDR3 is 15 residues. Trimming at V came to 1 base and at J to 2 bases, leaving 3 bases not matched to a gene. The CDR3, as DNA: TGTGCCAGCAGCTTAGGGGACAGGGCTCCCTACGAGCAGTACTTC. Its translation: CASSLGDRAPYEQYF. The entire variable domain, with the rest obtained from reference TRBV7-6 and TRBJ2-7, is as follows: GAGVSQSPRYKVTKRGQDVALRCDPISGHVSLYWYRQALGQGPEFLTYFNYEAQQDKSGLPNDRFSAERPEGSISTLTIQRTEQRDSAMYRCASSLGDRAPYEQYFGPGTRLTVT.

This rearrangement joins TRBV19 to TRBJ1-2, with D possibly being TRBD1 (5 bases). Trimming took off 1 base at V and 4 bases at J, with 13 bases between the two ends. CDR1 and CDR2 (germline): LNHDA, SQIVND (reference sequence). The CDR3 extends over 15 amino acids. CDR3 in amino acids: CASSIGPGGVYGYTF. The DNA of the CDR3 is TGTGCCAGTAGTATAGGGCCCGGAGGGGTCTATGGCTACACCTTC.

This clonotype was observed a handful of times. The V call is TRBV7-2, the J call TRBJ2-1; D is ambiguous. The CDR3 loop spans 15 amino acids. Germline V lookup: CDR1 SGHTA, CDR2 FQGNSA. Trimming pared 5 bases from V and 0 bases from J, leaving 11 bases between. The CDR3 DNA follows: TGTGCCAGCAGCGCAGGTTATTCCTCCTACAATGAGCAGTTCTTC. It specifies CASSAGYSSYNEQFF.

The V call is TRBV5-1, the J call TRBJ2-7; 8 nucleotides align to TRBD1. Trimming cost V 7 bases and J 1 base; bases outside gene matches: 7. The CDR3 has 14 residues. Looked up from germline, CDR1 is SGHRS and CDR2 is YFSETQ. Here the CDR3 reads CASAQRTGSYEQYF. In DNA, the CDR3 is TGCGCCAGCGCGCAAAGGACAGGGTCCTACGAGCAGTACTTC.